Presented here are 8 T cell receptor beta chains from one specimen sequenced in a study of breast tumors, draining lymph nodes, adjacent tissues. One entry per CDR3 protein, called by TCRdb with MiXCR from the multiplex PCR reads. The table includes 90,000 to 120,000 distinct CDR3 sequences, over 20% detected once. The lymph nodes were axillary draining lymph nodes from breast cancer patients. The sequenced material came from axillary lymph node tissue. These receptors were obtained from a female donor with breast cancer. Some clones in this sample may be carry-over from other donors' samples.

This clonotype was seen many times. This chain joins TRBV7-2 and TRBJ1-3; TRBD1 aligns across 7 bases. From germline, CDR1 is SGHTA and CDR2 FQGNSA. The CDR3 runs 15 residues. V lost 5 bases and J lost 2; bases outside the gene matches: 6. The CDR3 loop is CASSRRTGPGNTIYF. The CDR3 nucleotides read TGTGCCAGCAGCCGACGGACAGGCCCTGGAAACACCATATATTTT. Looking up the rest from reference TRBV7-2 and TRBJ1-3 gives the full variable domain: GAGVSQSPSNKVTEKGKDVELRCDPISGHTALYWYRQSLGQGLEFLIYFQGNSAPDKSGLPSDRFSAERTGGSVSTLTIQRTQQEDSAVYLCASSRRTGPGNTIYFGEGSWLTVV.

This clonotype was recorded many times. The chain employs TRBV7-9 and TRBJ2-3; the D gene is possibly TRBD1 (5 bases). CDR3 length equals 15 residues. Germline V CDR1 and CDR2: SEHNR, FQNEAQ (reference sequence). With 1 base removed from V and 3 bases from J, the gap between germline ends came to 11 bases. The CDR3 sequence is CASSLGQGTTDTQYF. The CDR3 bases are TGTGCCAGCAGCTTAGGGCAGGGTACGACAGATACGCAGTATTTT.

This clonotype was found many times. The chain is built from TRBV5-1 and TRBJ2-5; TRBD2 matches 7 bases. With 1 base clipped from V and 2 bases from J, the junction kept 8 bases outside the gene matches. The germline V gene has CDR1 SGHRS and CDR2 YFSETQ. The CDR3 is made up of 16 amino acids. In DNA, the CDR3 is TGCGCCAGCAGCTTGAGCGGGACGTCCCCTCAAGAGACCCAGTACTTC. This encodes CASSLSGTSPQETQYF.

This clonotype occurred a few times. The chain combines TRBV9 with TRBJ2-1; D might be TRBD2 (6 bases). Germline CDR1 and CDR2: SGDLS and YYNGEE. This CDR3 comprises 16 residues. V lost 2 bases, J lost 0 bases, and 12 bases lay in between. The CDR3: CASSVSGVSSYNEQFF. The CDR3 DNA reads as TGTGCCAGCAGCGTGTCGGGGGTGAGCTCCTACAATGAGCAGTTCTTC.

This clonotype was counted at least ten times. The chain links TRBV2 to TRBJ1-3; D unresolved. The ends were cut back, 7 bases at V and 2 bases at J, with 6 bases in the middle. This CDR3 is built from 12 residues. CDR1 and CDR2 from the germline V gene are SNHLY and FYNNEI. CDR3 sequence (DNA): TGTGCCAGCAAGGGAGCTGGAAACACCATATATTTT. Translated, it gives CASKGAGNTIYF.

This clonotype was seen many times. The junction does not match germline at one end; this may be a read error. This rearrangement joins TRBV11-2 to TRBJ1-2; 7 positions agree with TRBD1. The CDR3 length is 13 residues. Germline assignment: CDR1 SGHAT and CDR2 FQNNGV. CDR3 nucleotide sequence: TGTGCCAGCACTTACCACCGAGACAGGGAAATCCTTTGG. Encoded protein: CASTYHRDREILW.

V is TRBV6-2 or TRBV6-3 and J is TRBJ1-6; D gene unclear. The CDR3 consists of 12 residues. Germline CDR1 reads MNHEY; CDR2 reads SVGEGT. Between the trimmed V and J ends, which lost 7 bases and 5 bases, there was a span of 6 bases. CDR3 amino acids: CASKSDNSPLHF. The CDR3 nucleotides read TGTGCCAGCAAGTCCGATAATTCACCCCTCCACTTT.

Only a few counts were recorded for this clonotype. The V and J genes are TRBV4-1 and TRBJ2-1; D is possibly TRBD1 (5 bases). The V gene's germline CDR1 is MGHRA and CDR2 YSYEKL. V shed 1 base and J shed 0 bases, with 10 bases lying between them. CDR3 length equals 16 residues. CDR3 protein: CASSQALTASYNEQFF. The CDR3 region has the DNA TGCGCCAGCAGCCAAGCACTGACAGCCTCCTACAATGAGCAGTTCTTC.